These 25 T cell receptor beta chains originate from one sample sequenced in a study of Graves' ophthalmopathy and Graves' hyperthyroidism (dated by TCRdb to the late 2010s). TCRdb names Illumina HiSeq 2000 as the instrument used. For repertoire sequencing, TCR beta CDR3 regions were amplified from RNA transcripts. A first-round RT-PCR used HTBI primers with the Qiagen OneStep RT-PCR kit, followed by a second-round multiplex PCR, size selection and purification. TCRdb took the public reads, trimmed them with fastp at Q25, ran MiXCR for clone calling and kept in-frame beta chains. Every entry covers one CDR3 protein and lists the most common genes and DNA from its rows. The sample table holds 45,000 to 60,000 distinct CDR3 sequences, of which approximately 47% were seen once. Of the sample, over 4% falls within the top ten clones. Specimen: peripheral blood. The receptors were gathered from an adult woman with Graves' ophthalmopathy.

This clonotype was observed many times. V gene TRBV12-3 or TRBV12-4 combines with J gene TRBJ2-2; D is perhaps TRBD1 or TRBD2 (5 bases each). The CDR3 runs to 15 residues. V was trimmed by 6 bases and J by 4 bases, leaving 15 bases between them. The CDR3 is CASSPGRKGTGELFF. The CDR3, as DNA: TGTGCCAGCAGCCCGGGACGGAAAGGCACCGGGGAGCTGTTTTTT.

This rearrangement joins TRBV20-1 to TRBJ1-1; D is unresolved. Trimming shortened V by 6 bases and J by 3 bases, and 14 bases separated the two germline ends. From germline, CDR1 is DFQATT and CDR2 SNEGSKA (reference sequence). The CDR3 covers 13 residues. Here the CDR3 reads CSAPGAVYTEAFF. The DNA of the CDR3 is TGCAGTGCCCCGGGAGCAGTGTACACTGAAGCTTTCTTT.

This clonotype was picked up many times. The J gene is TRBJ2-3, the V gene TRBV20-1; 16 positions agree with TRBD2. The CDR3 length is 14 residues. Germline V gene sequence: CDR1 DFQATT, CDR2 SNEGSKA (reference sequence). CDR3 in DNA: TGCAGGGCGGGACTAGCGGGAGGGCCAGATACGCAGTATTTT. This encodes CRAGLAGGPDTQYF.

This clonotype was found many times. The rearrangement links TRBV29-1 to TRBJ1-2; TRBD1 might be the D (6 bases). The V and J ends lost 5 bases and 0 bases respectively, with 13 bases between them. CDR1 is SQVTM and CDR2 is ANQGSEA in the germline V gene. This CDR3 comprises 14 residues. The CDR3 here is CSVFPAGANYGYTF. DNA for the CDR3: TGCAGCGTTTTCCCTGCAGGGGCTAACTATGGCTACACCTTC.

The chain carries TRBV12-3 or TRBV12-4 and TRBJ2-7; 7 nucleotides agree with TRBD2. The junction had 12 bases not matched to a gene; V was cut back by 6 bases and J by 7 bases. The CDR3 covers 14 residues. This chain's CDR3 is CASSHPDAGGEQYF. Here the CDR3 DNA reads TGTGCCAGCAGCCACCCGGACGCCGGGGGGGAGCAGTACTTC.

There are many counts of this clonotype. One end of the junction is discordant with germline, which a read error may explain. CDR3 amino acids: CASRADRGIQEAQYF. CDR3 in DNA: TGTGCCAGCAGGGCGGACAGGGGCATCCAAGAGGCCCAGTACTTC. The genes are TRBV7-2 and TRBJ2-5; 9 positions match TRBD1. Germline V gives CDR1 SGHTA, CDR2 FQGNSA. The CDR3 has 15 residues.

This clonotype appeared many times. The chain is built from TRBV7-9 and TRBJ1-2; D is possibly TRBD1 (5 bases). Germline V lookup: CDR1 SEHNR, CDR2 FQNEAQ (reference sequence). Trimming pared 7 bases from V and 5 bases from J, leaving 20 bases between. The CDR3 sequence is 15 residues long. CDR3 DNA sequence: TGTGCCAGCACCCCTGATCGGGGGGAAGGTTATGGCTACACCTTC. Translated: CASTPDRGEGYGYTF.

Ten or more counts support this clonotype. V is TRBV20-1 and J is TRBJ1-5; TRBD1 matches at 10 bases. The CDR3 is 15 amino acids. Germline CDR1 and CDR2: DFQATT and SNEGSKA (reference sequence). With 1 base clipped from V and 6 bases from J, the junction kept 6 bases outside the gene matches. CDR3 in amino acids: CSARATTGGGQPQHF. CDR3 in DNA: TGCAGTGCTAGAGCAACGACAGGGGGCGGTCAGCCCCAGCATTTT.

The chain recombines TRBV7-8 with TRBJ1-2; unclear D gene. The germline V and J ends were trimmed by 9 bases and 8 bases, with 16 bases remaining between them. The CDR3 sequence is 12 residues long. Germline V CDR1 and CDR2: SGHVS, FQNEAQ. This CDR3 reads CASKLAGGGYTF. CDR3 bases: TGTGCCAGTAAGCTGGCGGGAGGAGGCTACACCTTC.

This clonotype was detected many times. This sequence may be a read error, since a much larger clone differs from it by one base. V and J are TRBV5-6 and TRBJ2-7; a weak D match, TRBD1 (5 bases). The CDR3 covers 15 residues. Trimming took 7 bases from V and 4 from J, leaving 21 bases between them. Germline loops: CDR1 SGHDT, CDR2 YYEEEE. The CDR3: CASLTLTAKAYEQYF. The CDR3 region has the DNA TGTGCCAGCCTTACTTTGACAGCCAAGGCTTACGAGCAGTACTTC.

To note about this clonotype: The CDR3 ends on some other residue instead of the conserved phenylalanine or tryptophan, so this is likely a read error. The J gene is TRBJ2-5, the V gene TRBV6-5; D is unresolved. The CDR3 covers 13 residues. Germline values: CDR1 MNHEY, CDR2 SVGAGI. CDR3 nucleotide sequence: TGTGCCAGCAATTACGGGCTGCAAGAGACCCAGTACTGC. Protein: CASNYGLQETQYC.

There are many counts of this clonotype. V usage is TRBV4-1 and J usage is TRBJ2-7; 7 nucleotides align to TRBD2. V shed 1 base, J shed 7 bases, and the junction held 13 bases outside the gene matches. Germline CDR1 is MGHRA and CDR2 is YSYEKL. The CDR3 contains 16 residues. CDR3 in amino acids: CASSQGRGREGSEQYF. The CDR3 bases are TGCGCCAGCAGCCAAGGGCGGGGCAGGGAGGGCTCGGAGCAGTACTTC.

This clonotype was detected ten times or more. The chain employs TRBV11-1 and TRBJ2-3, with D uncertain. Trimming took off 2 bases at V and 5 bases at J, with 8 bases between the two ends. CDR1 SGHAT and CDR2 FQDESV come from the germline V gene (reference sequence). The CDR3 consists of 13 residues. In DNA form, the CDR3 reads TGTGCCAGCAGCTTACTCCAGGTAGATACGCAGTATTTT. Amino acid sequence: CASSLLQVDTQYF.

This clonotype was counted a single time. The chain recombines TRBV2 with TRBJ2-5; 10 nucleotides line up with TRBD1. This CDR3 contains 17 residues. V dropped 10 bases and J dropped 7; count of bases not matched to a gene: 21. CDR1 SNHLY and CDR2 FYNNEI come from the germline V gene. The CDR3: CATQTTGGAAGEGTQYF. The CDR3 DNA follows: TGTGCCACACAGACGACAGGGGGCGCCGCCGGGGAGGGGACCCAGTACTTC.

The chain joins TRBV7-9 to TRBJ2-3; TRBD2 matches 10 bases. Germline V CDR1 and CDR2: SEHNR, FQNEAQ (reference sequence). V was pared by 5 bases and J by 2 bases, with 10 bases of the junction left unmatched. The length of the CDR3 is 17 residues. The CDR3 nucleotides read TGTGCCAGCAGCCCCAAGCTAACTAGCGGGGACACAGATACGCAGTATTTT. This codes for CASSPKLTSGDTDTQYF.

Concerning this clonotype: One junction end does not reproduce the germline sequence, and a read error may be involved. The chain couples TRBV9 to TRBJ2-3, with D tentatively TRBD2 (6 bases). This CDR3 region has 18 residues. Germline CDR1 SGDLS, CDR2 YYNGEE. CDR3 residues: CASTKRANGLTSTGTQYF. In nucleotides, the CDR3 is TGTGCCAGCACAAAGAGAGCTAACGGTTTAACTAGCACAGGTACGCAGTATTTT.

This clonotype has a handful of counts. The gene calls are TRBV15 and TRBJ2-7, with TRBD2 matching over 8 bases. J gave up 2 bases and V 0 bases, and 9 bases lay outside the gene matches. Germline V gene data show CDR1 as LNHNV and CDR2 as YYDKDF (reference sequence). The CDR3 has 17 amino acids. The CDR3 bases are TGTGCCACCAGCAGAGATCGGGGACTAGGGATACCCTACGAGCAGTACTTC. Amino acid sequence: CATSRDRGLGIPYEQYF.

On this clonotype itself: A much larger clone is a single base away; this may be a read error. The V call is TRBV25-1, the J call TRBJ1-1; D is ambiguous. Germline CDR1 and CDR2: MGHDK and SYGVNS. Deletions cut 6 bases from V and 4 bases from J, with 12 bases between. The CDR3 runs to 13 residues. This chain's CDR3 is CASRALVSTEAFF. The CDR3 DNA reads as TGTGCCAGCAGAGCCCTCGTTAGCACTGAAGCTTTCTTT.

A note on this clonotype: At one end the junction does not follow the germline gene, possibly because of a read error. V is TRBV20-1 and J is TRBJ2-5; tentative D call: TRBD2 (5 bases). Germline CDR1 and CDR2: DFQATT and SNEGSKA (reference sequence). The CDR3 is 16 residues long. The CDR3 here is CSARESRRSRREAQYF. DNA for the CDR3: TGCAGTGCTAGAGAGAGCAGGAGGTCCCGTAGAGAGGCCCAGTACTTC.

The table lists this clonotype with many counts. The V gene is TRBV4-1, the J gene TRBJ1-2; D possibly corresponds to TRBD1 (6 bases). Germline-derived CDR1 and CDR2 are MGHRA and YSYEKL. V was clipped by 4 bases and J by 0 bases, with 12 bases between them. CDR3 length: 15 residues. The CDR3 spells CASSPRTASNYGYTF. The CDR3 bases are TGCGCCAGCAGCCCGAGGACAGCCTCTAACTATGGCTACACCTTC.

The sample holds many counts of this clonotype. The V and J genes are TRBV24-1 and TRBJ2-3, with TRBD2 matching over 11 bases. Trimming cost V 4 bases and J 0 bases; bases outside gene matches: 5. Germline lookup yields CDR1 KGHDR and CDR2 SFDVKD. The CDR3 extends over 17 amino acids. The CDR3 sequence: CATSDPGLAGSTDTQYF. The CDR3 DNA reads as TGTGCCACCAGTGACCCAGGACTAGCGGGTAGCACAGATACGCAGTATTTT.

As to this clonotype: This CDR3 is missing its conserved last phenylalanine or tryptophan, likely due to a read error. The DNA is left out, because the CDR3 cannot be placed on it with certainty; the CDR3 is given as TCRdb lists it. The chain combines TRBV20-1 with TRBJ1-5. The CDR3 length equals 8 residues, ends included. Germline V gene sequence: CDR1 DFQATT, CDR2 SNEGSKA (reference sequence). CDR3 residues: CSAIVSGR.

The chain joins TRBV9 to TRBJ2-5, with D maybe TRBD2 (6 bases). V dropped 0 bases and J dropped 9 bases, with 18 bases sitting between them. Per the germline V gene, CDR1 is SGDLS and CDR2 is YYNGEE. The CDR3 length is 15 residues. The CDR3 loop reads CASSVGWGENQPQYF. CDR3 nucleotides: TGTGCCAGCAGCGTAGGATGGGGGGAGAATCAGCCCCAGTACTTC.

J is TRBJ1-2 and V is TRBV7-8; D is possibly TRBD1 (6 bases). Germline V lookup: CDR1 SGHVS, CDR2 FQNEAQ. The CDR3 has 15 residues. Between the trimmed V and J ends, which lost 5 bases and 4 bases, there was a span of 17 bases. CDR3 nucleotides: TGTGCCAGCAGCAGGGGGGGGAGGGAACCCTATGGCTACACCTTC. Encoded protein: CASSRGGREPYGYTF. The variable domain in full, with the rest retrieved from reference TRBV7-8 and TRBJ1-2, is GAGVSQSPRYKVAKRGQDVALRCDPISGHVSLFWYQQALGQGPEFLTYFQNEAQLDKSGLPSDRFFAERPEGSVSTLKIQRTQQEDSAVYLCASSRGGREPYGYTFGSGTRLTVV.

The rearrangement joins TRBV9 to TRBJ2-1; TRBD2 is a possible D gene (6 bases). The CDR3 contains 16 residues. V shed 3 bases and J shed 12 bases, with 25 bases lying between them. Germline CDR1 is SGDLS and CDR2 is YYNGEE. The DNA of the CDR3 is TGTGCCAGCAGCGCCCCAGTGGGGGGTGGCACAGATACGCAGTTCTTC. Amino acid sequence: CASSAPVGGGTDTQFF.